Shown below are 28 T cell receptor beta chains from a single sample sequenced in a study of T cell clonotyping in hematopoietic cell transplantation. Clones were read by immunoSEQ multiplex PCR, and TCRdb kept only the in-frame ones, dropping some. The data contain fewer than 80,000 clones, over 90% of them singletons. Sequencing used peripheral blood mononuclear cells. The receptors here all came from a man aged 45-65 years in good health. Some clones in this sample may be carry-over from other donors' samples.

The CDR3 spells CASSLGGTVDEQFF. CDR3 sequence (DNA): TGTGCCAGCAGCTTAGGAGGGACAGTCGATGAGCAGTTCTTC. V usage is TRBV7-9 and J usage is TRBJ2-1; 7 nucleotides agree with TRBD1. This CDR3 contains 14 residues. Germline CDR1 reads SEHNR; CDR2 reads FQNEAQ (reference sequence). The V and J ends lost 1 base and 8 bases, in that order; junction bases with no gene match: 5.

The chain recombines TRBV28 with TRBJ2-4, with D maybe TRBD1 (6 bases). The V end lost 6 bases, the J end lost 10 bases, and 22 bases lay between the germline ends. The CDR3 sequence is 15 residues long. The V gene's germline CDR1 is MDHEN and CDR2 SYDVKM. The DNA for the CDR3 is TGTGCCAGCAGGCCCGGCAGGGGAAGAAGAAATATTCAGTACTTC. This codes for CASRPGRGRRNIQYF. Using reference TRBV28 and TRBJ2-4 for the parts outside the CDR3, the full variable domain is DVKVTQSSRYLVKRTGEKVFLECVQDMDHENMFWYRQDPGLGLRLIYFSYDVKMKEKGDIPEGYSVSREKKERFSLILESASTNQTSMYLCASRPGRGRRNIQYFGAGTRLSVL.

The rearrangement links TRBV10-3 to TRBJ1-2, with D maybe TRBD1 (6 bases). The V end lost 4 bases, the J end lost 4 bases, and 10 bases lay between the germline ends. The CDR3 spans 13 residues. The germline gives CDR1 ENHRY, CDR2 SYGVKD. The CDR3 region is CAISVGTFYGYTF. CDR3 nucleotide sequence: TGTGCCATCAGTGTCGGGACATTCTATGGCTACACCTTC.

The CDR3 here is CASSPGQGNGYTF. CDR3 in DNA: TGTGCCAGCAGCCCGGGACAGGGGAATGGCTACACCTTC. This chain joins TRBV7-2 and TRBJ1-2; 10 bases are a match to TRBD1. V dropped 5 bases and J dropped 6; count of bases not matched to a gene: 3. In germline, CDR1 is SGHTA, CDR2 FQGNSA. CDR3 size: 13 residues.

The rearrangement links TRBV5-1 to TRBJ1-2, with 8 positions matching TRBD1. V dropped 4 bases and J dropped 6; count of bases not matched to a gene: 11. Germline values: CDR1 SGHRS, CDR2 YFSETQ. The CDR3 contains 15 residues. The CDR3 spells CASSPQGARIDGYTF. CDR3 nucleotides: TGCGCCAGCAGCCCGCAGGGGGCGCGGATCGATGGCTACACCTTC.

The chain is built from TRBV29-1 and TRBJ2-7; no firm D call. This CDR3 spans 11 amino acids. V was trimmed by 4 bases and J by 5 bases, leaving 9 bases between them. Germline lookup yields CDR1 SQVTM and CDR2 ANQGSEA. CDR3 DNA: TGCAGCGTTGTCAGACTTGACGAGCAGTACTTC. Protein product: CSVVRLDEQYF.

This clone has only one observation. This chain links TRBV29-1 with TRBJ2-1; the match to TRBD1 covers 9 bases. V lost 6 bases to trimming and J lost 8 bases; unmatched junction nucleotides: 2. There are 11 residues in the CDR3. Germline V gene lookup returns CDR1 SQVTM and CDR2 ANQGSEA. Here the CDR3 DNA reads TGCAGCGTAAACAGGGGGCATGAGCAGTTCTTC. It is translated as CSVNRGHEQFF.

This clone was picked up one time. The chain employs TRBV11-1 and TRBJ1-4; D remains unclear. Germline V gene data show CDR1 as SGHAT and CDR2 as FQDESV (reference sequence). Trimming took off 8 bases at V and 2 bases at J, with 6 bases between the two ends. The CDR3 length is 12 residues. CDR3 in DNA: TGTGCCAGCTCCGGGACTAATGAAAAACTGTTTTTT. Amino acids: CASSGTNEKLFF.

The rearrangement joins TRBV9 to TRBJ2-5, with TRBD1 matching 8 bases. Germline V gene data show CDR1 as SGDLS and CDR2 as YYNGEE. After removal of 0 bases from V and 1 base from J, the junction contained 5 bases not matched to a gene. This CDR3 is built from 16 residues. The CDR3 here is CASSVDTGGSQETQYF. In nucleotides, the CDR3 is TGTGCCAGCAGCGTAGATACAGGGGGAAGCCAAGAGACCCAGTACTTC.

The chain links TRBV6-1 to TRBJ1-6, with 8 positions matching TRBD1. V shed 4 bases, J shed 14 bases, and the junction held 10 bases outside the gene matches. Germline loops: CDR1 MNHNS, CDR2 SASEGT. This CDR3 is built from 14 residues. As DNA, the CDR3 is TGTGCCAGCAGTGCAGGGGGCGAGGGCGAGACCCTCCACTTT. It translates to CASSAGGEGETLHF.

The chain combines TRBV29-1 with TRBJ2-3, with 7 bases identical to TRBD2. From germline, CDR1 is SQVTM and CDR2 ANQGSEA. V shed 6 bases, J shed 0 bases, and the junction held 3 bases outside the gene matches. The length of the CDR3 is 13 residues. The CDR3 loop is CSVSSGSTDTQYF. CDR3 DNA: TGCAGCGTATCTAGCGGTAGCACAGATACGCAGTATTTT.

V and J are TRBV9 and TRBJ2-7, with D possibly being TRBD1 (6 bases). Germline CDR1 and CDR2: SGDLS and YYNGEE. V dropped 4 bases and J dropped 2 bases, with 13 bases sitting between them. CDR3 length: 14 amino acids. CDR3 residues: CASSPGAITYEQYF. In DNA form, the CDR3 reads TGTGCCAGCAGCCCAGGGGCGATAACCTACGAGCAGTACTTC.

The chain joins TRBV28 to TRBJ2-2; D uncertain. V gave up 1 base and J gave up 0 bases, with 12 bases separating them. CDR3 length: 17 amino acids. Germline CDR1 and CDR2: MDHEN and SYDVKM. In DNA form, the CDR3 reads TGTGCCAGCAGTTTATCTGGGCAGGCCTCGAACACCGGGGAGCTGTTTTTT. Encoded protein: CASSLSGQASNTGELFF.

This rearrangement joins TRBV27 to TRBJ1-2; D uncertain. Germline V gene sequence: CDR1 MNHEY, CDR2 SMNVEV (reference sequence). This CDR3 is built from 13 residues. V lost 5 bases and J lost 4, with 11 bases in between. CDR3 loop: CASSLVGSYGYTF. The CDR3 bases are TGTGCCAGCAGTCTAGTGGGATCCTATGGCTACACCTTC.

The genes are TRBV4-3 and TRBJ2-2; 7 positions agree with TRBD1. Germline V lookup: CDR1 LGHNA, CDR2 YSLEER. J gave up 6 bases and V 0 bases, and 10 bases lay outside the gene matches. CDR3 length: 17 amino acids. This CDR3 is CASSQDGTAFGPGELFF. The CDR3 DNA sequence: TGCGCCAGCAGCCAAGACGGGACAGCCTTTGGACCCGGGGAGCTGTTTTTT.

The chain employs TRBV11-2 and TRBJ2-5, with D possibly TRBD2 on 5 matching bases. With 7 bases removed from V and 0 bases from J, the gap between germline ends came to 24 bases. The CDR3 sequence is 18 residues long. CDR1 SGHAT and CDR2 FQNNGV come from the germline V gene. The CDR3 DNA follows: TGTGCCAGCAAAGATCCCCACGGCCCCAGGCGGGACCAAGAGACCCAGTACTTC. As protein: CASKDPHGPRRDQETQYF.

The chain employs TRBV7-9 and TRBJ2-7; 8 nucleotides line up with TRBD2. The CDR3 has 14 residues. The germline V gene encodes CDR1 SEHNR and CDR2 FQNEAQ (reference sequence). The V and J ends lost 5 bases and 3 bases, in that order; junction bases with no gene match: 6. Here the CDR3 DNA reads TGTGCCAGCAGCAAATCCGGGACTAGCTACGAGCAGTACTTC. This translates into CASSKSGTSYEQYF.

The chain employs TRBV5-1 and TRBJ1-2; 7 bases are a match to TRBD1. Germline V gene data show CDR1 as SGHRS and CDR2 as YFSETQ. V shed 2 bases and J 8 bases; nucleotides not matched to a gene: 9. The CDR3 extends over 14 amino acids. CDR3 DNA sequence: TGCGCCAGCAGCTTAGGGACAGTTATGGAGGGCTACACCTTC. This encodes CASSLGTVMEGYTF.

The J gene is TRBJ2-1, the V gene TRBV30; D is ambiguous. There are 12 residues in the CDR3. The germline CDR1 and CDR2 sequences are GTSNPN and SVGIG (reference sequence). V dropped 7 bases and J dropped 6 bases, with 13 bases sitting between them. DNA of the CDR3: TGTGCCTCGCTCCGGGCGCCCAATGAGCAGTTCTTC. It specifies CASLRAPNEQFF.

V gene TRBV27 combines with J gene TRBJ1-2; possibly TRBD1 for D (6 bases). Germline loops: CDR1 MNHEY, CDR2 SMNVEV (reference sequence). There are 14 residues in the CDR3. The germline V and J ends were trimmed by 3 bases and 4 bases, with 12 bases remaining between them. The CDR3 is CASSLKGEGYGYTF. The CDR3 nucleotides are TGTGCCAGCAGTTTGAAGGGGGAGGGCTATGGCTACACCTTC.

The rearrangement joins TRBV29-1 to TRBJ2-7; no clear D gene. V dropped 7 bases and J dropped 5 bases, with 9 bases sitting between them. Germline CDR1 is SQVTM and CDR2 is ANQGSEA. The CDR3 is 10 amino acids. CDR3 nucleotide sequence: TGCAGCGCCCTTTGGAACGAGCAGTACTTC. This gives the protein CSALWNEQYF.

The chain joins TRBV2 to TRBJ1-2; D possibly corresponds to TRBD1 (5 bases). The CDR3 totals 14 residues. Germline loops: CDR1 SNHLY, CDR2 FYNNEI. V was trimmed by 6 bases and J by 4 bases, leaving 15 bases between them. This CDR3 reads CASRDNRPGYGYTF. The CDR3 DNA is TGTGCCAGCAGAGACAACAGGCCAGGCTATGGCTACACCTTC.

V gene TRBV7-9 combines with J gene TRBJ2-3, with TRBD1 matching over 8 bases. Germline CDR1 and CDR2: SEHNR and FQNEAQ (reference sequence). This CDR3 is 15 amino acids long. With 5 bases clipped from V and 3 bases from J, the junction kept 7 bases outside the gene matches. The CDR3 loop reads CASSVRTGSTDTQYF. The CDR3 DNA follows: TGTGCCAGCAGCGTTAGGACAGGGAGTACAGATACGCAGTATTTT.

This chain joins TRBV5-1 and TRBJ2-2; D gene ambiguous. The CDR3 covers 13 residues. Germline V gene lookup returns CDR1 SGHRS and CDR2 YFSETQ. The V gene lost 0 bases and the J gene lost 5 bases, with 5 bases spanning the gap. In DNA, the CDR3 is TGCGCCAGCAGCTTGGGTCCGACCGGGGAGCTGTTTTTT. This translates into CASSLGPTGELFF.

The rearrangement joins TRBV10-2 to TRBJ1-5; a weak D match, TRBD1 (6 bases). The germline CDR1 and CDR2 sequences are WSHSY and SAAADI. V dropped 3 bases and J dropped 11 bases, with 14 bases sitting between them. This CDR3 is built from 13 residues. The CDR3 spells CASSEAGVRAQHF. For the CDR3, the DNA is TGCGCCAGCAGTGAAGCAGGGGTAAGAGCCCAGCATTTT.

The chain employs TRBV28 and TRBJ1-6; 9 bases map to TRBD1. The V gene's germline CDR1 is MDHEN and CDR2 SYDVKM. The CDR3 extends over 15 amino acids. The V and J ends lost 3 bases and 8 bases, in that order; junction bases with no gene match: 5. The CDR3 nucleotides read TGTGCCAGCAGTTTGGGGGGACAGGGAGATTCACCCCTCCACTTT. Residues: CASSLGGQGDSPLHF.

V is TRBV6-6 and J is TRBJ2-3, with unresolved D. Germline V gene data show CDR1 as MNHNY and CDR2 as SVGAGI (reference sequence). Trimming pared 0 bases from V and 2 bases from J, leaving 12 bases between. The CDR3 contains 16 residues. The CDR3 DNA sequence: TGTGCCAGCAGTTACTCGATAATTCTCCTCACAGATACGCAGTATTTT. This gives the protein CASSYSIILLTDTQYF.

V and J are TRBV6-1 and TRBJ1-1; D is unresolved. Trimming left V 4 bases short and J 1 base short, with 10 bases between. There are 14 residues in the CDR3. Per germline, CDR1 MNHNS and CDR2 SASEGT. The CDR3 DNA reads TGTGCCAGCAGTGCCGCCAGAGGGAACACTGAAGCTTTCTTT. Translation gives CASSAARGNTEAFF.